This record looks at one T cell receptor (beta chain) sequence and its context. As yet, its antigen is unknown. The source of the sample is a study of graft-versus-host responses after intestinal transplantation. Study background: Multivisceral, liver-intestinal, or isolated intestinal transplants were performed in recipients. Anti-thymocyte globulin induction, then tacrolimus and steroids for about three years, went to all recipients. Points from the study as a whole: GvH clones occurred in recipient marrow; some first appeared in ileum or blood. Allografts from individuals with graft-donor T cell macrochimerism displayed high graft-versus-host to host-versus-graft clonal ratios.

TCRdb's copy holds only in-frame clones and misses some; the assay was immunoSEQ multiplex PCR. The sample records 20,000 to 25,000 clones, about 88% being singletons. Unmatched junction bases numbered 15, after V lost 3 bases and J lost 4 bases. CDR3 length: 18 residues. CDR1 is GTSNPN and CDR2 is SVGIG in the germline V gene (reference sequence). The input for sequencing was PBMCs, taken more than 62 days after intestinal transplantation. This sequence was found in a human patient who received an intestinal transplant, so some T cells may come from the graft donor. The rearrangement joins TRBV30 to TRBJ1-2, with 12 bases aligning to TRBD1. The CDR3 sequence: CAWSPLPGQGARSYGYTF. CDR3 nucleotide sequence: TGTGCCTGGAGCCCCCTTCCGGGACAGGGGGCAAGGAGCTATGGCTACACCTTC.